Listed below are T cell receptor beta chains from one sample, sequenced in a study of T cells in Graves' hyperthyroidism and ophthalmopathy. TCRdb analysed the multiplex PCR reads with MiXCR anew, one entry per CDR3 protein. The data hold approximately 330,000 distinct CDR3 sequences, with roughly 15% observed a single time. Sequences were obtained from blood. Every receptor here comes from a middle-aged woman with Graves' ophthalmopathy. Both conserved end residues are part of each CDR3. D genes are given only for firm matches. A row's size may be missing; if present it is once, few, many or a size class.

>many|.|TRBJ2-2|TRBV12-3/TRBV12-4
CASTFGGGVTSGELFF
TGTGCCAGCACTTTCGGAGGGGGCGTCACCTCCGGGGAGCTGTTTTTT
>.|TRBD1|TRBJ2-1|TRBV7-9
CASSPRQGRNNEQFF
TGTGCCAGCAGCCCCCGACAGGGTCGGAACAATGAGCAGTTCTTC
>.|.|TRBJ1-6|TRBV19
CASSTGRQHSPLHF
TGTGCCAGTAGTACGGGTCGACAACATTCACCCCTCCACTTT
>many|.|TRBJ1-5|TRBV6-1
CASRGGSNQPQHF
TGTGCCAGCAGGGGTGGAAGCAATCAGCCCCAGCATTTT
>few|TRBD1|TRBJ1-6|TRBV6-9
CASSFLGQGASPLHF
TGTGCCAGCAGTTTTCTGGGACAGGGGGCTTCACCCCTCCACTTT
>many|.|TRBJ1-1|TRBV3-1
CASSQDPWGREAFF
TGTGCCAGCAGCCAAGATCCGTGGGGGCGCGAAGCTTTCTTT
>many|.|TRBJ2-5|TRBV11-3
CASSPALVVETQYF
TGTGCCAGCAGCCCCGCCCTGGTCGTGGAGACCCAGTACTTC
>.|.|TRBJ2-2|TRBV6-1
CASMTRGNTGELFF
TGTGCCAGCATGACAAGGGGGAACACCGGGGAGCTGTTTTTT
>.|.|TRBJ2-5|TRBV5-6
CASYRAGETQYF
TGTGCCAGCTACCGAGCCGGAGAGACCCAGTACTTC
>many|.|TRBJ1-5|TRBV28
CASSSPPNQPQHF
TGTGCCAGCAGCTCACCCCCCAATCAGCCCCAGCATTTT
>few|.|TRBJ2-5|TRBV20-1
CSATPNSVVGRGQYF
TGCAGTGCTACGCCAAATAGTGTGGTGGGAAGGGGCCAGTACTTC
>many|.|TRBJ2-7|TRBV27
CASNPPGSTQYF
TGTGCCAGCAATCCCCCGGGGAGTACGCAGTACTTC
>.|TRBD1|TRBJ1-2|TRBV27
CASSFGTGKTYGYTF
TGTGCCAGCAGTTTCGGGACAGGAAAGACCTATGGCTACACCTTC
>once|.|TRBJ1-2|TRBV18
CASSPGGGDGYGYTF
TGTGCCAGCTCACCAGGAGGAGGGGACGGCTATGGCTACACCTTC
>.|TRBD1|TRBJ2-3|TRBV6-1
CASSSIGDRITDTQYF
TGTGCCAGCAGTTCTATAGGGGACAGAATCACAGATACGCAGTATTTT
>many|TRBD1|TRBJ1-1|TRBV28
CASSSPSDRPLLNTEAFF
TGTGCCAGCAGTTCCCCCTCGGACAGGCCTCTCCTGAACACTGAAGCTTTCTTT
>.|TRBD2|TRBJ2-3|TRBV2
CATASGGAVDTQYF
TGTGCCACTGCGAGCGGGGGGGCCGTGGATACGCAGTATTTT
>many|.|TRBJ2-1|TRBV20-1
CSAGRNNEQFF
TGCAGTGCTGGGAGAAATAATGAGCAGTTCTTC
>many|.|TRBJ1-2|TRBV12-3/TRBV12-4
CASSLRAAGTYGYTF
TGTGCCAGCAGTTTGAGGGCCGCGGGGACTTATGGCTACACCTTC
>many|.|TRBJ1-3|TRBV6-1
CAAQTGSGNTIYF
TGTGCCGCCCAGACAGGCTCTGGAAACACCATATATTTT
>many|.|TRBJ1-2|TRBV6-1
CASSTPGQAYGYTF
TGTGCCAGCAGTACACCGGGACAAGCCTATGGCTACACCTTC
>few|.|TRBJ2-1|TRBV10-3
CAISDRSSYNEQFF
TGTGCCATCAGTGACCGTAGCTCCTACAATGAGCAGTTCTTC
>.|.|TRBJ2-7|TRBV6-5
CASSYLTGIEREQYF
TGTGCCAGCAGTTACCTGACGGGCATAGAGAGGGAGCAGTACTTC
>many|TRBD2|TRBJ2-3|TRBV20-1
CSARGISGDSDTQYF
TGCAGTGCTAGAGGCATTAGCGGGGACTCAGATACGCAGTATTTT
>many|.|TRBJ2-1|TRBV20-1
CSARAISAENYNEQFF
TGCAGTGCTAGAGCAATCTCAGCGGAAAACTACAATGAGCAGTTCTTC
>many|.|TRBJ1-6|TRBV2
CASSKTEPGNSPLHF
TGTGCCAGCAGCAAGACAGAACCCGGGAATTCACCCCTCCACTTT
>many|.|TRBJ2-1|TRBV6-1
CASSEKTGAYNEQFF
TGTGCCAGCAGTGAAAAAACGGGAGCCTACAATGAGCAGTTCTTC
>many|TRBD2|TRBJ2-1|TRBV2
CASQLANEQFF
TGTGCCAGCCAACTAGCGAATGAGCAGTTCTTC
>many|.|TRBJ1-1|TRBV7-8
CASSLGKTANTEAFF
TGTGCCAGCAGCTTAGGAAAAACAGCCAACACTGAAGCTTTCTTT
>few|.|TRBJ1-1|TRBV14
CASSHHAMNTEAFF
TGTGCCAGCAGCCATCACGCCATGAACACTGAAGCTTTCTTT
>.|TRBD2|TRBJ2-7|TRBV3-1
CASSEGRTSGRTYEQYF
TGTGCCAGCAGTGAAGGTAGAACTAGCGGGAGGACCTACGAGCAGTACTTC
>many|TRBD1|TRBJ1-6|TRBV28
CASRRDRGRAYNSPLHF
TGTGCCAGCAGGCGAGACAGGGGTAGGGCCTATAATTCACCCCTCCACTTT
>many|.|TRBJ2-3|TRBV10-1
CASSDPAGATDTQYF
TGCGCCAGCAGTGATCCGGCGGGGGCCACAGATACGCAGTATTTT
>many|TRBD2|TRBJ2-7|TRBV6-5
CASSSGLGAYEQYF
TGTGCCAGCAGTTCCGGACTAGGCGCTTACGAGCAGTACTTC
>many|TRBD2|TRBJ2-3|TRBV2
CASSEPLLAGTDTQYF
TGTGCCAGCAGTGAGCCTCTCCTAGCGGGCACAGATACGCAGTATTTT
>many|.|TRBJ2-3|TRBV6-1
CASAQRTIRGADTQYF
TGTGCCAGCGCTCAACGTACCATCAGAGGGGCAGATACGCAGTATTTT
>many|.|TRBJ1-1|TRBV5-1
CASSLESKNTEAFF
TGCGCCAGCAGCTTGGAATCCAAGAACACTGAAGCTTTCTTT
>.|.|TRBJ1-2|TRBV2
CASSGVGRGYTF
TGTGCCAGCAGTGGGGTCGGGAGGGGCTACACCTTC
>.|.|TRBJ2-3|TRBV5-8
CASRPRLGSRSTDTQYF
TGTGCCAGCAGACCGAGGTTGGGATCTAGAAGCACAGATACGCAGTATTTT
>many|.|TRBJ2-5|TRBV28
CASSSFRDATGGETQYF
TGTGCCAGCAGTTCGTTTAGGGATGCGACTGGAGGGGAGACCCAGTACTTC
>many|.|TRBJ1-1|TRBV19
CASIGVEAFF
TGTGCCAGTATTGGTGTTGAAGCTTTCTTT
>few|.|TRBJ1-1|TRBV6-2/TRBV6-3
CATQGSRNTEAFF
TGTGCCACCCAGGGGTCCCGGAACACTGAAGCTTTCTTT
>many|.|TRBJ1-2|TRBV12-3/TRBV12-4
CASSLAGGGYTF
TGTGCCAGCAGTTTAGCCGGGGGCGGCTACACCTTC
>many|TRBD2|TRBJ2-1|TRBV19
CASSIGTSGNNEQFF
TGTGCCAGTAGTATTGGGACTAGCGGGAACAATGAGCAGTTCTTC
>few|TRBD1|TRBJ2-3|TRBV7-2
CASSRDRVADTQYF
TGTGCCAGCAGCCGTGACAGGGTGGCAGATACGCAGTATTTT
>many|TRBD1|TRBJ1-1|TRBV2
CASKPGTGVTEAFF
TGTGCCAGCAAGCCCGGGACAGGGGTCACTGAAGCTTTCTTT
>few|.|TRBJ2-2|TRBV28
CASSFLFGNTGELFF
TGTGCCAGCAGTTTCCTTTTCGGGAACACCGGGGAGCTGTTTTTT
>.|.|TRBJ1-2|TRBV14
CASSQDLAGRGGYTF
TGTGCCAGCAGCCAAGATCTGGCAGGGCGCGGAGGCTACACCTTC
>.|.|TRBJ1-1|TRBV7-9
CASKNMGQTMNTEAFF
TGTGCCAGCAAAAACATGGGGCAGACTATGAACACTGAAGCTTTCTTT
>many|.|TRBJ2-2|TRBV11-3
CAITVANTGELFF
TGTGCCATCACAGTGGCGAACACCGGGGAGCTGTTTTTT
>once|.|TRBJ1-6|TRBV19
CASSFGSPGPENLHF
TGTGCCAGTAGTTTTGGTTCCCCCGGGCCGGAAAACCTCCACTTT
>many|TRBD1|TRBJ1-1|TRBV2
CASRRTGQNTEAFF
TGTGCCAGCAGGAGGACAGGGCAGAACACTGAAGCTTTCTTT
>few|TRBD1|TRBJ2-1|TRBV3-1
CASSQAGTGENEQFF
TGTGCCAGCAGCCAAGCCGGGACAGGGGAGAATGAGCAGTTCTTC